This T cell receptor beta chain was captured in a study of OX40 agonist ivuxolimab in advanced cancers. As for the study in general: Patients took ivuxolimab, an agonistic anti-OX40 (CD134) antibody.

This table comes from immunoSEQ multiplex PCR, and its TCRdb copy is limited to in-frame clones, with some not included. The top ten hold over 9.5% of the sample, which has tens of thousands of clones, just under 90% seen once. Germline-derived CDR1 and CDR2 are LNHDA and SQIVND (reference sequence). Trimming cost V 7 bases and J 4 bases; bases outside gene matches: 12. The CDR3 totals 15 residues. Sequencing used CD4+ or CD8+ T cells sorted from blood, obtained in a trial of the OX40 agonist ivuxolimab. The TCR sequence derives from an adult with an advanced solid tumor such as melanoma, head and neck, liver or kidney cancer. This chain links TRBV19 with TRBJ2-7; 8 bases align to TRBD2. For the CDR3, the DNA is TGTGCCAGTAACCCAACCGGGACTAGTAGGTACGAGCAGTACTTC. Protein product: CASNPTGTSRYEQYF.